The 25 T cell receptor beta chains below come from one sample, sequenced in a study of patients and donors after allogeneic stem cell transplantation. TCRdb re-called the RT-PCR reads with MiXCR, one entry per CDR3 protein. The table has some 880,000 distinct CDR3 sequences, about a sixth seen once. Sequencing was done on a sample of blood, either unsorted or a sorted T cell fraction (not recorded which). The source is a human donor who was either an allogeneic HSCT recipient or a stem cell or donor lymphocyte infusion donor (not recorded which). It is not recorded whose cells these are; they may come from a transplant donor.

A few counts support this clonotype. The rearrangement links TRBV7-9 to TRBJ2-2, with D possibly being TRBD2 (6 bases). The CDR3 loop spans 16 amino acids. CDR1 SEHNR and CDR2 FQNEAQ come from the germline V gene (reference sequence). Trimming stripped 1 base from V and 6 bases from J, with 15 bases between. The CDR3 DNA reads as TGTGCCAGCAGCTTAGGGAACGGGGGAGCCGCCGGGGAGCTGTTTTTT. Protein product: CASSLGNGGAAGELFF.

The rearrangement joins TRBV7-8 to TRBJ2-7, with TRBD2 matching 8 bases. Trimming removed 3 bases from V and 3 bases from J; junction bases left unmatched: 13. The CDR3 runs to 17 residues. In germline, CDR1 is SGHVS, CDR2 FQNEAQ. For the CDR3, the DNA is TGTGCCAGCAGCTTTACTAGTACCGGGACTAGGTACTACGAGCAGTACTTC. As protein: CASSFTSTGTRYYEQYF.

V usage is TRBV10-3 and J usage is TRBJ1-5; D remains ambiguous. The V end was cut by 0 bases, the J end by 4 bases, with 10 bases between. Germline V gene lookup returns CDR1 ENHRY and CDR2 SYGVKD. The CDR3 is made up of 15 amino acids. Here the CDR3 reads CAISESAGKNQPQHF. The CDR3 DNA is TGTGCCATCAGTGAGTCGGCGGGGAAGAATCAGCCCCAGCATTTT.

Here the CDR3 DNA reads TGCAGGCAACAGGGGTTCTTCACAGATACGCAGTATTTT. Its protein product is CRQQGFFTDTQYF. The V call is TRBV20-1, the J call TRBJ2-3, with 7 bases aligning to TRBD1. The CDR3 contains 13 residues. The V gene's germline CDR1 is DFQATT and CDR2 SNEGSKA (reference sequence).

The chain recombines TRBV12-3 or TRBV12-4 with TRBJ2-3, with 8 positions matching TRBD2. The CDR3 has 12 residues. V was clipped by 5 bases and J by 12 bases; unmatched bases: 7. The CDR3 nucleotides are TGTGCCAGCAGTAGCGGGAGTATAATTCAGTATTTT. Protein sequence: CASSSGSIIQYF.

The chain employs TRBV20-1 and TRBJ1-4; perhaps TRBD1 as D (6 bases). The CDR3 covers 14 residues. Germline CDR1 reads DFQATT; CDR2 reads SNEGSKA (reference sequence). V shed 8 bases and J shed 7 bases, with 20 bases lying between them. CDR3 in DNA: TGCAGTACAGGGACACCAGATAGGGGTGAAAAACTGTTTTTT. This gives the protein CSTGTPDRGEKLFF.

The rearrangement uses TRBV12-3 or TRBV12-4 and TRBJ2-3; no definite D call. The V end lost 3 bases, the J end lost 2 bases, and 12 bases lay between the germline ends. CDR3 size: 15 residues. In DNA form, the CDR3 reads TGTGCCAGCAGTTTGTATTCCGGACCCACAGATACGCAGTATTTT. Protein sequence: CASSLYSGPTDTQYF.

This clonotype was detected once. DNA of the CDR3: TGTGCCACCCTACAGGGGGCACTGTACAATGAGCAGTTCTTC. Translation: CATLQGALYNEQFF. The J gene is TRBJ2-1, the V gene TRBV2; 9 bases match TRBD1. V trimming: 10 bases; J trimming: 4 bases; junction bases outside the gene matches: 8. In germline, CDR1 is SNHLY, CDR2 FYNNEI. The length of the CDR3 is 14 residues.

This sequence joins TRBV15 and TRBJ1-4, with a tentative D call TRBD1 (5 bases). V shed 2 bases and J shed 1 base, with 8 bases lying between them. Germline CDR1 is LNHNV and CDR2 is YYDKDF (reference sequence). The CDR3 covers 15 residues. For the CDR3, the DNA is TGTGCCACCAGCAGAAACAGGAAAACTAATGAAAAACTGTTTTTT. This gives the protein CATSRNRKTNEKLFF.

This clonotype was counted once. V and J are TRBV18 and TRBJ2-1; 9 nucleotides align to TRBD2. Germline CDR1 is KGHSH and CDR2 is LQKENI. V lost 8 bases and J lost 8; bases outside the gene matches: 7. This CDR3 contains 13 residues. CDR3 DNA: TGTGCCAGCACCCTGGTAGCGGGGGATGAGCAGTTCTTC. Residues: CASTLVAGDEQFF.

The V call is TRBV15, the J call TRBJ2-7, with D perhaps matching TRBD2 (7 bases). Trimming took 1 base from V and 0 from J, leaving 10 bases between them. This CDR3 has 15 residues. CDR1 and CDR2 (germline): LNHNV, YYDKDF (reference sequence). Here the CDR3 DNA reads TGTGCCACCAGCAGAGGAGGGGGGGACTCCTACGAGCAGTACTTC. Its translation is CATSRGGGDSYEQYF. Together with reference TRBV15 and TRBJ2-7, the CDR3 gives the full variable domain: DAMVIQNPRYQVTQFGKPVTLSCSQTLNHNVMYWYQQKSSQAPKLLFHYYDKDFNNEADTPDNFQSRRPNTSFCFLDIRSPGLGDTAMYLCATSRGGGDSYEQYFGPGTRLTVT.

The V and J genes are TRBV6-1 and TRBJ1-5; 10 nucleotides line up with TRBD1. From germline, CDR1 is MNHNS and CDR2 SASEGT. V shed 4 bases and J 0 bases; nucleotides not matched to a gene: 6. The CDR3 totals 17 residues. The CDR3 coding sequence is TGTGCCAGCAGTGTGCGACAGGGGGCCTATAGCAATCAGCCCCAGCATTTT. Translated, it gives CASSVRQGAYSNQPQHF.

This clonotype was seen more than once but under ten times. The chain recombines TRBV6-4 with TRBJ2-3, with 11 bases lining up with TRBD2. This CDR3 comprises 16 residues. The ends lost 3 bases at V and 6 bases at J; junction bases unmatched: 8. Germline V gene data show CDR1 as MRHNA and CDR2 as SNTAGT. The CDR3 region is CASSEDSGGAGDTQYF. CDR3 DNA sequence: TGTGCCAGCAGTGAAGATAGCGGGGGGGCCGGGGATACGCAGTATTTT.

This clonotype has a handful of counts. The rearrangement joins TRBV11-2 to TRBJ2-5, with D perhaps matching TRBD1 or TRBD2 (9 bases each). CDR1 is SGHAT, CDR2 FQNNGV, per germline. V dropped 5 bases and J dropped 2 bases, with 27 bases sitting between them. The CDR3 consists of 19 residues. The CDR3 sequence is CASSLGQGWLAGHQETQYF. DNA for the CDR3: TGTGCCAGCAGCCTAGGACAGGGGTGGCTAGCGGGGCATCAAGAGACCCAGTACTTC.

The V and J genes are TRBV29-1 and TRBJ1-1, with 8 bases aligning to TRBD1. This CDR3 comprises 11 residues. The germline V gene has CDR1 SQVTM and CDR2 ANQGSEA. Trimming took 0 bases from V and 11 from J; bases not matched to a gene: 2. The CDR3, as DNA: TGCAGCGTTGAAGATCGGACAGGGGCTTTCTTT. Amino acids: CSVEDRTGAFF.

This clonotype has more than one count but fewer than ten. The rearrangement uses TRBV29-1 and TRBJ1-6, with D possibly TRBD1 on 6 matching bases. Per germline, CDR1 SQVTM and CDR2 ANQGSEA. The CDR3 extends over 12 amino acids. With 5 bases removed from V and 9 bases from J, the gap between germline ends came to 11 bases. The CDR3 DNA sequence: TGCAGCGTTTTAGAGGGGGGTTCACCCCTCCACTTT. It translates to CSVLEGGSPLHF. Full variable domain (outside the CDR3, taken from reference TRBV29-1 and TRBJ1-6): SAVISQKPSRDICQRGTSLTIQCQVDSQVTMMFWYRQQPGQSLTLIATANQGSEATYESGFVIDKFPISRPNLTFSTLTVSNMSPEDSSIYLCSVLEGGSPLHFGNGTRLTVT.

Ten or more counts support this clonotype. The genes are TRBV5-5 and TRBJ1-1; TRBD1 aligns across 7 bases. From germline, CDR1 is SGHKS and CDR2 YYEKEE (reference sequence). This CDR3 contains 14 residues. J lost 3 bases, V lost 2 bases, and 4 bases had no gene match. The CDR3 DNA sequence: TGTGCCAGCAGCTTACAGGGGTTCGACACTGAAGCTTTCTTT. Translated, it gives CASSLQGFDTEAFF.

As concerns this clonotype: One end of the junction does not line up with germline, which may come from a read error. The chain links TRBV7-9 to TRBJ1-1; TRBD1 might be the D (5 bases). Germline V gives CDR1 SEHNR, CDR2 FQNEAQ (reference sequence). The CDR3 covers 11 residues. CDR3 coding DNA: TGTGCCAGCACCCAGGGTACTGTAGCTTTCTTT. Translating it yields CASTQGTVAFF.

The chain has TRBV6-1 and TRBJ1-1; a weak D match, TRBD1 (6 bases). V lost 6 bases and J lost 7, with 15 bases in between. CDR1 MNHNS and CDR2 SASEGT come from the germline V gene. This CDR3 is 13 amino acids long. CDR3 sequence: CASRLRGAGEAFF. The CDR3 nucleotides read TGTGCCAGCAGGTTGCGGGGGGCCGGTGAAGCTTTCTTT.

This clonotype was counted at least ten times. The chain carries TRBV12-3 or TRBV12-4 and TRBJ1-2, with 11 bases that match TRBD1. This CDR3 comprises 11 residues. V lost 8 bases, J lost 8 bases, and 1 base stayed unmatched. The CDR3 region has the DNA TGTGCCAGCGGGACAGGGGGAGGCTACACCTTC. Encoded protein: CASGTGGGYTF.

This clonotype has more than one count but fewer than ten. The chain recombines TRBV12-3 or TRBV12-4 with TRBJ1-5; perhaps TRBD1 as D (5 bases). V gave up 5 bases and J gave up 6 bases, with 8 bases separating them. This CDR3 has 12 residues. The CDR3 loop reads CASSPQVQPQHF. Written as DNA, the CDR3 is TGTGCCAGCAGTCCACAGGTTCAGCCCCAGCATTTT.

The genes are TRBV9 and TRBJ2-3; D might be TRBD1 or TRBD2, each matching 5 bases. CDR3 length equals 15 residues. Germline CDR1 reads SGDLS; CDR2 reads YYNGEE. Trimming pared 3 bases from V and 4 bases from J, leaving 15 bases between. CDR3 amino acids: CASSGQVMGADTQYF. The CDR3 nucleotides are TGTGCCAGCAGCGGGCAGGTGATGGGGGCAGATACGCAGTATTTT. Looking up the rest from reference TRBV9 and TRBJ2-3 gives the full variable domain: DSGVTQTPKHLITATGQRVTLRCSPRSGDLSVYWYQQSLDQGLQFLIQYYNGEERAKGNILERFSAQQFPDLHSELNLSSLELGDSALYFCASSGQVMGADTQYFGPGTRLTVL.

There are a few counts of this clonotype. The rearrangement links TRBV10-3 to TRBJ2-7; D not certain. Germline CDR1 reads ENHRY; CDR2 reads SYGVKD. The CDR3 is 11 residues long. The V and J ends lost 3 bases and 11 bases respectively, with 11 bases between them. The CDR3, as DNA: TGTGCCATCAGTGAAAGAGGTAATGAGTACTTC. Translating it yields CAISERGNEYF.

The chain carries TRBV2 and TRBJ1-2; D is uncertain. The CDR3 runs 13 residues. Germline lookup yields CDR1 SNHLY and CDR2 FYNNEI. Between the trimmed V and J ends, which lost 4 bases and 2 bases, there was a span of 8 bases. The CDR3 sequence is CASSAGVNYGYTF. The CDR3 DNA reads as TGTGCCAGCAGTGCCGGGGTGAACTATGGCTACACCTTC.

This clonotype was detected a few times. The chain links TRBV7-9 to TRBJ1-2, with 10 bases aligning to TRBD1. The CDR3 length is 14 residues. The trim removed 5 bases at V and 6 bases at J, leaving 6 bases unmatched. Germline V CDR1 and CDR2: SEHNR, FQNEAQ (reference sequence). The CDR3 DNA is TGTGCCAGCAGCACCCGGGACAGGGGCAATGGCTACACCTTC. It yields the protein CASSTRDRGNGYTF. The full variable domain, with the rest looked up from reference TRBV7-9 and TRBJ1-2, is DTGVSQNPRHKITKRGQNVTFRCDPISEHNRLYWYRQTLGQGPEFLTYFQNEAQLEKSRLLSDRFSAERPKGSFSTLEIQRTEQGDSAMYLCASSTRDRGNGYTFGSGTRLTVV.